This T cell receptor (beta chain) was profiled in a study of cytomegalovirus exposure and HLA in healthy donors. This clone occurred a few times. The antigen remains undetermined. General study findings and limits: In most subjects, TCR beta sequences reportedly gave accurate predictions of HLA-A and HLA-B alleles. Rarity marked most TCR sequences, yet some public TCRs occurred in many donors. Overall, approximately 150 TCR beta chains were annotated as cytomegalovirus-associated.

The trim removed 6 bases at V and 1 base at J, leaving 5 bases unmatched. The CDR3 runs 14 residues. Germline CDR1 reads MNHEY; CDR2 reads SVGAGI. 13 Jbeta primers and 60 Vbeta primers were used for the PCR. The method was immunoSEQ multiplex PCR; TCRdb's version includes in-frame clones alone and lacks a portion of them. This table holds 200,000 to 250,000 clones, around 80% found once. The receptor was isolated from a middle-aged woman in good health and CMV-seronegative. Material: PBMCs. The V gene is TRBV6-5, the J gene TRBJ2-7; 8 nucleotides align to TRBD1. As DNA, the CDR3 is TGTGCCAGCAGCCCCGGGACAGGTTCCTACGAGCAGTACTTC. As protein: CASSPGTGSYEQYF.